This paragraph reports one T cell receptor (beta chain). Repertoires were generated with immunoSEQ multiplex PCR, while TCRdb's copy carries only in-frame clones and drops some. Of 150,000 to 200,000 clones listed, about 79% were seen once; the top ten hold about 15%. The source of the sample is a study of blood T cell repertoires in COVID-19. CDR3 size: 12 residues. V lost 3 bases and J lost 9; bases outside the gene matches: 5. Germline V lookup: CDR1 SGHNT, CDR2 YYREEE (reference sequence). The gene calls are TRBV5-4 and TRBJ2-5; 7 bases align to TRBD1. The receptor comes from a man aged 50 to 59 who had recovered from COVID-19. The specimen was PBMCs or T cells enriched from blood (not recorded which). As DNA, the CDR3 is TGTGCCAGCAGCTCAACAGGGGAAGCCCAGTACTTC. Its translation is CASSSTGEAQYF.